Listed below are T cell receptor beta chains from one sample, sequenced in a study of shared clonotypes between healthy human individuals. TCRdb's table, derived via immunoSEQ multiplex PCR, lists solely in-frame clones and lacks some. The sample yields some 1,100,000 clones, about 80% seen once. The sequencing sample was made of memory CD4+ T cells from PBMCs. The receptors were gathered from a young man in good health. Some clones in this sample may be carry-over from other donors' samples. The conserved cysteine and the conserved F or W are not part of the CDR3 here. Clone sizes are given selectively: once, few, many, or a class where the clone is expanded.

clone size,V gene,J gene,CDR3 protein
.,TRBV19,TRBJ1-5,ASSTTGNNQPQH
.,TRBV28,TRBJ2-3,ASRGEGRLTDTQY
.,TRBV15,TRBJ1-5,ATSKDRGGQPQH
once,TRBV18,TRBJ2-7,ASSPPTGYEQY
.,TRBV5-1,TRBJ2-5,ASSWGLAQETQY
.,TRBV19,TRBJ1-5,ASSPRDRRGSQH
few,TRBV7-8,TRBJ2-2,ASSLVQFSNTGELF
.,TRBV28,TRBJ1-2,ASSLWGGNYGYT
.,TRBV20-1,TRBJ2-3,SAIWDTQY
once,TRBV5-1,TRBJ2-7,ASFQPGQGAYEQY
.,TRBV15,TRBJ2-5,ATSRGRGETQY
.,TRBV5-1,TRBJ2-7,ASSLVVGGVYEQY
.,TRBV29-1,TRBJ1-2,SVSTGLNYGYT
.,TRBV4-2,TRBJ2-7,ASSQDPTGTPYEQY
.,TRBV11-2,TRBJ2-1,ASSGLLDEQF
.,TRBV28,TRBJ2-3,ASSPRLTGGSTDTQY
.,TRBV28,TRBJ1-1,ASSSPGRENLAF
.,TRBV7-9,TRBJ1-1,ASSPGDGVNTEAF
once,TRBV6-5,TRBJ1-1,ASSYSNPAANTEAF
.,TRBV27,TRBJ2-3,ASSFARRPDTQY
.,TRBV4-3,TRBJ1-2,ASSQNREGNYGYT
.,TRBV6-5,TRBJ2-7,ASSYSGTSGYEQY
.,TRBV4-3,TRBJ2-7,ASSQAGGQGEQY
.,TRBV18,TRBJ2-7,ASSPNTYEQY
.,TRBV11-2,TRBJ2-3,ASSLGRGTDTQY
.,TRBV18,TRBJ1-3,ASSPGQPASGNTIY
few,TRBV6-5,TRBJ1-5,ASSFYRGQPQH
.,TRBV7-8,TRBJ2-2,ASSLRFYTGELF
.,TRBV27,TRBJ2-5,ASGGRQGAVVTQY
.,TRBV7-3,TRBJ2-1,ASSLTGTRDNEQF
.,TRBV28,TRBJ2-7,ASSPRTSGLYEQY
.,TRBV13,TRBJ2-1,ASSLTSGSYNEQF
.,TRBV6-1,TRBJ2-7,ASSLTGSGSYEQY
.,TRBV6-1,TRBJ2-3,ASSEARRSSGRTDTQY
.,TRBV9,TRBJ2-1,ASSVDTSGREQF
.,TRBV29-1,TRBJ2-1,SVVESSYNEQF
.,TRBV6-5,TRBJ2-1,ASTLIAGGNNEQF
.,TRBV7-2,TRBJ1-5,ASSLGGSPNQPQH
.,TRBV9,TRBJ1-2,ASSITGGGYT
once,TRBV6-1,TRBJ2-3,ASKILVRSTDTQY
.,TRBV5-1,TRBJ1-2,ASSLAIGGGRANGYT
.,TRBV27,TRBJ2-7,ASSSRVGSSEQY
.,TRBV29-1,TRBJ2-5,SVNRDAKETQY
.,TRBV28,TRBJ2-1,ASSFIGTAWDEQF
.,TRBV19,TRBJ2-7,ASSPRTGATYEQY
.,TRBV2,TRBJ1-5,ASSEQGAGQPQH
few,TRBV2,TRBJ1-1,ASRKRQGSGAEAF
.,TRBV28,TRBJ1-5,ASSLNRRGSNQPQH
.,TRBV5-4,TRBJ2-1,ASSPTGQAYNEQF
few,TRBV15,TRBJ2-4,ATSRDFSDEYIQY
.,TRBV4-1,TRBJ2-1,ASSQEGLGSHNEQF